This entry concerns a single TCR beta chain. The antigen is undetermined. RNA totalling roughly 0.5 to 1 ug underwent reverse transcription with random hexamers. Multiplex immunoSEQ PCR targeted 54 Vbeta and 13 Jbeta TCR beta segments. One entry per CDR3 protein, called by TCRdb with MiXCR from the immunoSEQ multiplex PCR reads. The table includes roughly 150,000 distinct CDR3 sequences, 95% detected once. The CDR3 extends over 13 amino acids. Trimming stripped 3 bases from V and 2 bases from J, with 8 bases between. Germline V gene sequence: CDR1 MNHEY, CDR2 SMNVEV (reference sequence). This record comes from a study of CD8 T cells in Susac syndrome. In the study overall: At the time their blood was drawn, patients with Susac syndrome were either therapy-naive, on corticosteroids (with some of them also receiving intravenous immunoglobulin), or on intravenous immunoglobulin alone.

Study-level results: Roughly 5 Susac-specific public clones appeared in CD8+ TEMRA repertoires, and over 15 in total CD8+ repertoires.

J is TRBJ2-7 and V is TRBV27; no reliable D call. Sequencing was done on a sample of CD8+ T cells from PBMCs. This TCR was recovered from a human donor with Susac syndrome. CDR3 nucleotides: TGTGCCAGCAGTTTGAACCAAGCCTACGAGCAGTACTTC. Translated, it gives CASSLNQAYEQYF.